These T cell receptor beta chains were read from a single sample in a study of identical twins. TCRdb itself ran the 5' RACE reads through MiXCR, one entry per CDR3 protein. Of 1.5 million to 2 million distinct CDR3 sequences listed, around 33% are singletons. Sequences were obtained from cord blood. These receptors all stem from a newborn girl in good health. The CDR3 runs from the conserved cysteine through the conserved F or W. Each record gives: clone size, J gene, V gene, D gene, CDR3 protein, CDR3 DNA. D genes are given only for firm matches. For some rows the clone size is stated as once, few or many, or as a class when expanded; others skip it.

- TRBJ1-6 TRBV11-2 - CASSLVRPSGWYSPLHF TGTGCCAGCAGCTTAGTTCGACCTTCGGGTTGGTATTCACCCCTCCACTTT
many TRBJ1-1 TRBV12-3/TRBV12-4 TRBD1 CASSLGQGASEAFF TGTGCCAGCAGTCTGGGACAGGGCGCGTCTGAAGCTTTCTTT
- TRBJ2-4 TRBV6-2/TRBV6-3 - CASSGVPGGIQYF TGTGCCAGCAGCGGTGTCCCCGGCGGCATTCAGTACTTC
- TRBJ2-1 TRBV12-3/TRBV12-4 - CASTLGTRSYNEQFF TGTGCCAGCACCTTAGGGACCCGCTCCTACAATGAGCAGTTCTTC
- TRBJ2-1 TRBV20-1 - CSARIATPNEQFF TGCAGTGCTAGAATAGCGACCCCAAATGAGCAGTTCTTC
- TRBJ2-5 TRBV9 - CASSVAGPFQETQYF TGTGCCAGCAGCGTAGCTGGGCCATTCCAAGAGACCCAGTACTTC
- TRBJ1-6 TRBV19 - CASSITPDGTGPNSPLHF TGTGCCAGTAGTATTACCCCGGACGGTACGGGGCCTAATTCACCCCTCCACTTT
many TRBJ2-3 TRBV4-2 - CASSQAFNTGTQYF TGTGCCAGCAGCCAAGCTTTTAACACAGGGACGCAGTATTTT
few TRBJ1-6 TRBV6-5 - CASSYSGGRDNSPLHF TGTGCCAGCAGTTACTCCGGGGGGAGGGATAATTCACCCCTCCACTTT
- TRBJ2-6 TRBV6-5 - CASSYYTGHSSGADVLTF TGTGCCAGCAGTTACTACACCGGACATTCCTCTGGGGCCGACGTCCTGACTTTC
- TRBJ2-7 TRBV7-8 TRBD2 CASSLEGGGFYEQYF TGTGCCAGCAGCTTAGAAGGCGGGGGGTTCTACGAGCAGTACTTC
- TRBJ2-1 TRBV3-1 - CASSQDGKQFF TGTGCCAGCAGCCAAGATGGCAAGCAGTTCTTC
few TRBJ2-1 TRBV24-1 - CATSDHNEQFF TGTGCCACCAGTGACCACAATGAGCAGTTCTTC
few TRBJ2-1 TRBV20-1 TRBD2 CSARGSGRPYNEQFF TGCAGTGCCAGAGGTAGCGGGAGGCCATACAATGAGCAGTTCTTC
- TRBJ1-2 TRBV7-2 - CASSLVMGAEGYTF TGTGCCAGCAGCTTAGTTATGGGGGCGGAAGGCTACACCTTC
few TRBJ2-5 TRBV7-2 TRBD2 CASSVGGLYSETQYF TGTGCCAGCAGCGTGGGGGGACTATATTCAGAGACCCAGTACTTC
many TRBJ2-1 TRBV5-4 TRBD2 CASSLASGFYNEQFF TGTGCCAGCAGCTTGGCTAGCGGGTTCTACAATGAGCAGTTCTTC
few TRBJ2-3 TRBV20-1 TRBD2 CSARRRGGVDTQYF TGCAGTGCTAGGAGGCGGGGGGGCGTAGATACGCAGTATTTT
few TRBJ2-3 TRBV28 TRBD2 CASSSGTTGRDTQYF TGTGCCAGCAGTTCCGGGACTACGGGGAGAGATACGCAGTATTTT
- TRBJ2-5 TRBV20-1 - CSAVHAGQETQYF TGCAGTGCCGTTCATGCGGGTCAAGAGACCCAGTACTTC
few TRBJ2-1 TRBV7-9 TRBD2 CASSLLAGDLNEQFF TGTGCCAGCAGCCTACTAGCGGGAGACCTTAATGAGCAGTTCTTC
few TRBJ2-5 TRBV2 - CATRAGPGQETQYF TGTGCCACTCGAGCCGGACCAGGCCAAGAGACCCAGTACTTC
- TRBJ2-7 TRBV13 - CASILADYEQYF TGTGCCAGCATCTTAGCAGACTACGAGCAGTACTTC
- TRBJ1-5 TRBV28 - CASSLWGSSNQPQHF TGTGCCAGCAGTTTATGGGGCAGTAGCAATCAGCCCCAGCATTTT
- TRBJ2-3 TRBV24-1 TRBD1 CATSAGQGTATQYF TGTGCCACCAGTGCCGGACAGGGGACGGCTACGCAGTATTTT
- TRBJ2-1 TRBV7-2 TRBD2 CASSLTGTSVNGEQFF TGTGCCAGCAGCTTAACCGGGACTAGCGTGAATGGTGAGCAGTTCTTC
- TRBJ2-3 TRBV3-1 - CASSLLGRGGTDTQYF TGTGCCAGCAGCCTCCTCGGACGGGGTGGCACAGATACGCAGTATTTT
few TRBJ2-1 TRBV28 - CASNQGRDSYNEQFF TGTGCCAGCAATCAGGGGCGGGACTCCTACAATGAGCAGTTCTTC
- TRBJ1-6 TRBV28 - CASSLIGDGLNSPLHF TGTGCCAGCAGTTTAATAGGGGACGGGCTTAATTCACCCCTCCACTTT
- TRBJ2-5 TRBV21-1 - CASSKEETPGETQYF TGTGCCAGCAGCAAAGAGGAGACTCCGGGAGAGACCCAGTACTTC
- TRBJ2-7 TRBV20-1 TRBD2 CSASLAGGPNEQYF TGCAGTGCTAGTCTAGCGGGAGGCCCCAATGAGCAGTACTTC
- TRBJ2-1 TRBV20-1 TRBD2 CSARPGTSVADNEQFF TGCAGTGCTAGACCGGGGACTAGCGTGGCCGACAATGAGCAGTTCTTC
few TRBJ2-5 TRBV20-1 - CSGVGPGTQYF TGCAGTGGAGTGGGGCCCGGGACCCAGTACTTC
many TRBJ2-3 TRBV27 TRBD2 CASSSELPGLAVSTDTQYF TGTGCCAGCAGTTCAGAACTCCCCGGACTAGCGGTTAGCACAGATACGCAGTATTTT
few TRBJ1-2 TRBV5-1 - CASSSDSPNYGYTF TGCGCCAGCAGCTCGGACAGTCCTAACTATGGCTACACCTTC
- TRBJ2-7 TRBV9 - CASSVGGFGATYEQYF TGTGCCAGCAGCGTAGGAGGGTTCGGGGCTACCTACGAGCAGTACTTC
few TRBJ1-2 TRBV20-1 - CSPRTAYGYTF TGCAGTCCACGGACAGCCTATGGCTACACCTTC
few TRBJ1-1 TRBV5-6 - CASSLARWGNTEAFF TGTGCCAGCAGCTTGGCCCGGTGGGGGAACACTGAAGCTTTCTTT
- TRBJ2-1 TRBV24-1 - CATKGPPLNEQFF TGTGCCACTAAAGGGCCCCCTCTCAATGAGCAGTTCTTC
- TRBJ2-3 TRBV2 - CASKSPWGATDTQYF TGTGCCAGCAAGTCACCGTGGGGGGCCACAGATACGCAGTATTTT
- TRBJ2-6 TRBV20-1 - CSARDKVSGANVLTF TGCAGTGCTAGAGATAAGGTGTCTGGGGCCAACGTCCTGACTTTC
few TRBJ2-3 TRBV5-1 - CASSLAGRDDTQYF TGCGCCAGCAGCTTGGCCGGCCGGGACGATACGCAGTATTTT
few TRBJ2-7 TRBV20-1 - CSARDRAGTGPYEQYF TGCAGTGCTAGAGATAGAGCCGGGACGGGTCCCTACGAGCAGTACTTC
- TRBJ2-3 TRBV9 - CASSPSTDTRYF TGTGCCAGCAGCCCCAGTACAGATACGCGGTATTTT
few TRBJ2-1 TRBV20-1 TRBD2 CSAKWTGLAYNEQFF TGCAGTGCCAAATGGACGGGACTAGCGTACAATGAGCAGTTCTTC
few TRBJ2-3 TRBV4-1 TRBD2 CASSQEPSGFTDTQYF TGCGCCAGCAGCCAAGAACCTAGCGGATTCACAGATACGCAGTATTTT
few TRBJ2-3 TRBV2 TRBD2 CAGSVTSGRTDTQYF TGTGCCGGCAGTGTGACTAGCGGTCGCACAGATACGCAGTATTTT
- TRBJ1-3 TRBV24-1 - CATSDLAAIYF TGTGCCACCAGTGATCTAGCGGCCATATATTTT
few TRBJ1-2 TRBV3-1 - CASSQEGHNYGYTF TGTGCCAGCAGCCAGGAAGGTCACAACTATGGCTACACCTTC
many TRBJ1-2 TRBV4-2 - CASSHGRASAVGYTF TGTGCCAGCAGCCATGGCCGGGCCTCGGCGGTTGGCTACACCTTC
few TRBJ2-1 TRBV15 - CATSRDRGGAYNEQFF TGTGCCACCAGCAGAGATAGAGGTGGGGCCTACAATGAGCAGTTCTTC